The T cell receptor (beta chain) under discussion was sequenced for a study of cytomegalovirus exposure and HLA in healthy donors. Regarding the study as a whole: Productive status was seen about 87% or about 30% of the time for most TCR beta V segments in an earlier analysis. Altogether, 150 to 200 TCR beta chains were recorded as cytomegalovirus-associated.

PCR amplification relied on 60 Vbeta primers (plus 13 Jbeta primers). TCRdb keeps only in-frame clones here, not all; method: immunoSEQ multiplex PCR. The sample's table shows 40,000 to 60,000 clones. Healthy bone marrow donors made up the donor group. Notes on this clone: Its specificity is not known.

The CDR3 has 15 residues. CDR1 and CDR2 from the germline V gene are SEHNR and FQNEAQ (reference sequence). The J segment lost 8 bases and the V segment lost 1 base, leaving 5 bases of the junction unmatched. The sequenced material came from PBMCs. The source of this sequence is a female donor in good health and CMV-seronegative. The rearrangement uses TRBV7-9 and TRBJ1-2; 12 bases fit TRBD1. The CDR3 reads CASSLDSGTGGGYTF. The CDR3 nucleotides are TGTGCCAGCAGCTTAGACTCCGGGACAGGGGGCGGCTACACCTTC.